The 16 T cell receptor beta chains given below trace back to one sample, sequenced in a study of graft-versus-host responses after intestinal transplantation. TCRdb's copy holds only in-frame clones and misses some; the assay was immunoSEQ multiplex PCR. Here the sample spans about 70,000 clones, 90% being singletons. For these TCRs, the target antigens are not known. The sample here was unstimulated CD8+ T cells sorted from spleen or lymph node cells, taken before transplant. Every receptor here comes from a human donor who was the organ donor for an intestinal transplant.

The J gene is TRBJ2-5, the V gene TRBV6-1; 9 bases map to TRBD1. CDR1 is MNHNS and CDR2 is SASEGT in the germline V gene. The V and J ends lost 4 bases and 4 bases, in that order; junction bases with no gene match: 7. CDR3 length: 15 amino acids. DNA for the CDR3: TGTGCCAGCAGTGTTTTAACAGGGGGCGCAGAGACCCAGTACTTC. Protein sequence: CASSVLTGGAETQYF.

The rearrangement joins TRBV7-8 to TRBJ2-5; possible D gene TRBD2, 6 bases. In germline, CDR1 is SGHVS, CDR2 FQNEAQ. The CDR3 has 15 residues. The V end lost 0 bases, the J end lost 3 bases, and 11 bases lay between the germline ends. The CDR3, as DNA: TGTGCCAGCAGCTTAGCGTTCAGACTAGAAGAGACCCAGTACTTC. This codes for CASSLAFRLEETQYF.

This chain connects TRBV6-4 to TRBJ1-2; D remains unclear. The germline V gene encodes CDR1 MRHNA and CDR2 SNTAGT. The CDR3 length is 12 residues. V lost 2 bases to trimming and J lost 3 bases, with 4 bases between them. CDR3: CASSDPHYGYTF. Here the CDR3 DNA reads TGTGCCAGCAGTGACCCTCACTATGGCTACACCTTC.

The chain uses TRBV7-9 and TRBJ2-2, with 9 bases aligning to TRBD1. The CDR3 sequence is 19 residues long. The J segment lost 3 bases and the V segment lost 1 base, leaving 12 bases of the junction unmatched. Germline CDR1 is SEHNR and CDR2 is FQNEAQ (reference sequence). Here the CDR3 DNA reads TGTGCCAGCAGCTTAGGACCTAGGGGACAGGGATCGGACACCGGGGAGCTGTTTTTT. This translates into CASSLGPRGQGSDTGELFF.

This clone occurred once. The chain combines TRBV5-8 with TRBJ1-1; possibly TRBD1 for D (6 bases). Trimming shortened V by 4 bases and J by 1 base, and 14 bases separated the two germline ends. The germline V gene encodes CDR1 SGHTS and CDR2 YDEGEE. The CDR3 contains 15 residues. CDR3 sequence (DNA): TGTGCCAGCAGCGATCCGACAGGCCCGAACACTGAAGCTTTCTTT. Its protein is CASSDPTGPNTEAFF.

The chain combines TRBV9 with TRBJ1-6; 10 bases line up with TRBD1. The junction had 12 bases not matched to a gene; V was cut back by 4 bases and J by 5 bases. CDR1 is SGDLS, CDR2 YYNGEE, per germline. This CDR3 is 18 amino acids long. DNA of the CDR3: TGTGCCAGCAGCACCAACCCGGGACAGGGGACCGATAATTCACCCCTCCACTTT. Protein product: CASSTNPGQGTDNSPLHF.

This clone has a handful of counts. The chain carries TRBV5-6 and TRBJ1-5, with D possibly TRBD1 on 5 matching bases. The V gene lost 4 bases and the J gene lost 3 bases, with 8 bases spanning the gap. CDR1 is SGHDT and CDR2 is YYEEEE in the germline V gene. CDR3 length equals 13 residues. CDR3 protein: CASSPGNNQPQHF. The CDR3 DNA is TGTGCCAGCAGCCCAGGGAACAATCAGCCCCAGCATTTT.

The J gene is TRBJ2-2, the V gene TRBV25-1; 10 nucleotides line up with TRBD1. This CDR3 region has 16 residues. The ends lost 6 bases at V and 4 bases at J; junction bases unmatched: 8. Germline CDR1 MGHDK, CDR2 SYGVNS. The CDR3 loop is CASSPRDRGGTGELFF. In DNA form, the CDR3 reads TGTGCCAGCAGCCCCCGGGACAGGGGTGGCACCGGGGAGCTGTTTTTT.

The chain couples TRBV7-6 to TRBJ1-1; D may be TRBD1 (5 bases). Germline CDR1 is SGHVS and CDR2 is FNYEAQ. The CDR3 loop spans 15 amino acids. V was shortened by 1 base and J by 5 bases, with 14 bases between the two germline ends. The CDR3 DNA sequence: TGTGCCAGCAGCTTAGGATCGACCGGGGGGACTGAAGCTTTCTTT. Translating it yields CASSLGSTGGTEAFF.

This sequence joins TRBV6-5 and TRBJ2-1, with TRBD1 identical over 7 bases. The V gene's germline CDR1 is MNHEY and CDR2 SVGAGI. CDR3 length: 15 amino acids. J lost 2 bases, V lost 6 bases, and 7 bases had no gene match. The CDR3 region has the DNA TGTGCCAGCAGATATACAGGGGAGCCCTACAATGAGCAGTTCTTC. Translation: CASRYTGEPYNEQFF.

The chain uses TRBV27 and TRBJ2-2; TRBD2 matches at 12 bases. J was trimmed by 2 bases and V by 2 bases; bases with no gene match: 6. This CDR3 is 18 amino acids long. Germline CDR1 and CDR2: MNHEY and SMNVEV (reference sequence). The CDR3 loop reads CASSLRLAGAVNTGELFF. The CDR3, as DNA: TGTGCCAGCAGTTTACGACTAGCGGGGGCAGTAAACACCGGGGAGCTGTTTTTT.

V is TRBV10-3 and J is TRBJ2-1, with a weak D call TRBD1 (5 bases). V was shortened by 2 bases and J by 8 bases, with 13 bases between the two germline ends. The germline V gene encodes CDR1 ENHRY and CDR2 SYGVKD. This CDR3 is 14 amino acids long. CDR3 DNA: TGTGCCATCAGTGAGGGGGCCCCCAACGATGAGCAGTTCTTC. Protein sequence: CAISEGAPNDEQFF.

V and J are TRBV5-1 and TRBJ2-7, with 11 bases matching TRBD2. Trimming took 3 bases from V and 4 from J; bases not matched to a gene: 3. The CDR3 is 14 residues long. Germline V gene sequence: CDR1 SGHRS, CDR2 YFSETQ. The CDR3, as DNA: TGCGCCAGCAGCTACACTAGCGGGGGTTACGAGCAGTACGTC. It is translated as CASSYTSGGYEQYV.

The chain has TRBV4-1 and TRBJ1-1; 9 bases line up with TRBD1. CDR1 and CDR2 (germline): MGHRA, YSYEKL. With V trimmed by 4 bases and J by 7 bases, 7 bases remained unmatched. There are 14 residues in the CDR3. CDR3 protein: CASSLSGQGNEAFF. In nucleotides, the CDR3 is TGCGCCAGCAGCCTTTCGGGACAGGGTAATGAAGCTTTCTTT.

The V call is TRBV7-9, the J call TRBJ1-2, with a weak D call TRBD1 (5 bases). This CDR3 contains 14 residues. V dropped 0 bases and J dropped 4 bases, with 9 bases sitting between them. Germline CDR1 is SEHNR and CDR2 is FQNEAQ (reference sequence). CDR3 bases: TGTGCCAGCAGCTTAGCGGGGGGAATCTATGGCTACACCTTC. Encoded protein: CASSLAGGIYGYTF.

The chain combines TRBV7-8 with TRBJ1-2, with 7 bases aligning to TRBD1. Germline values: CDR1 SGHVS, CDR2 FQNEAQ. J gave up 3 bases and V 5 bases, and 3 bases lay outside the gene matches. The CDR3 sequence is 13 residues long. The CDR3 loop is CASSPGQYYGYTF. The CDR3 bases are TGTGCCAGCAGCCCGGGACAGTACTATGGCTACACCTTC.